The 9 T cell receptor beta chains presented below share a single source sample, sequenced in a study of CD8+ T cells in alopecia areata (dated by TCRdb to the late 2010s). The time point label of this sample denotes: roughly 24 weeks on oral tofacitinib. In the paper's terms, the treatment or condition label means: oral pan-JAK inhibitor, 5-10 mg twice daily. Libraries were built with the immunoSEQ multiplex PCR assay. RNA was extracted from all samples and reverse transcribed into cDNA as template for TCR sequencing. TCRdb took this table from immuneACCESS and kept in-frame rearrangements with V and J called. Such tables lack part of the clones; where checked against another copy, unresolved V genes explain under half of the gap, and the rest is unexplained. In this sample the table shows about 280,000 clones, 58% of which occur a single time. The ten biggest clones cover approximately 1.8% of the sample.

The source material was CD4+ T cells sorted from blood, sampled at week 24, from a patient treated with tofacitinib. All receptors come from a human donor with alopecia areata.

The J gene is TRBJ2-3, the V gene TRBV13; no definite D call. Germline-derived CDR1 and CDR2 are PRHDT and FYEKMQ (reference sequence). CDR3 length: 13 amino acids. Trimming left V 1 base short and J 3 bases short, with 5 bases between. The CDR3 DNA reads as TGTGCCAGCAGCTTAGCGGGTACAGATACGCAGTATTTT. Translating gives CASSLAGTDTQYF.

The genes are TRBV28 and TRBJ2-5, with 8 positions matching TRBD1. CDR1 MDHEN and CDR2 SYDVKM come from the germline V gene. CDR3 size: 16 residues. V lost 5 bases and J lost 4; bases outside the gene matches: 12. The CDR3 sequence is CASSTLQDRDGETQYF. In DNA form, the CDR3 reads TGTGCCAGCAGTACTCTCCAGGACAGGGATGGAGAGACCCAGTACTTC.

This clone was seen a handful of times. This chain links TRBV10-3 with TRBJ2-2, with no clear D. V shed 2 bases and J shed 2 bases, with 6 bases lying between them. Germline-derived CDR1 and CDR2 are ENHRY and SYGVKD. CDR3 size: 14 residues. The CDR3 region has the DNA TGTGCCATCAGTGAGCTAGGAAACACCGGGGAGCTGTTTTTT. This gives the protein CAISELGNTGELFF.

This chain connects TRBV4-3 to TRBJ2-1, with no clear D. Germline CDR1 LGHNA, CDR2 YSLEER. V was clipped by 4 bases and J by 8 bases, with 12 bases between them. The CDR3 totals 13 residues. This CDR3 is CASSPQVWDEQFF. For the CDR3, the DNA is TGCGCCAGCAGCCCACAAGTCTGGGATGAGCAGTTCTTC.

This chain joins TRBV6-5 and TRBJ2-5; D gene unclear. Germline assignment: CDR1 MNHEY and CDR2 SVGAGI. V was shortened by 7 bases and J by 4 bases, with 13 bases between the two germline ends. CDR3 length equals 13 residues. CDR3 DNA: TGTGCCAGCAAGTTCCCCGGCGGAGAGACCCAGTACTTC. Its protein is CASKFPGGETQYF.

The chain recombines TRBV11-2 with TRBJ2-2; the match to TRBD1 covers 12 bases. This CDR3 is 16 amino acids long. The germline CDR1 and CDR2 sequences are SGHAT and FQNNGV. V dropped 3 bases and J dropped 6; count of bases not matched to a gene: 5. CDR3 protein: CASSFVGQGAAGELFF. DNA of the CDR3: TGTGCCAGCAGCTTTGTGGGACAGGGGGCTGCCGGGGAGCTGTTTTTT.

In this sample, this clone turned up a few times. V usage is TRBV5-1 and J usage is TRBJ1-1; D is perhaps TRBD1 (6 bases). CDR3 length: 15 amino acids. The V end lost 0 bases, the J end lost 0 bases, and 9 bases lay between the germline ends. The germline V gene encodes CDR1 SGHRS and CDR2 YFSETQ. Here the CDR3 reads CASSLETGMNTEAFF. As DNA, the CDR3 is TGCGCCAGCAGCTTGGAAACAGGGATGAACACTGAAGCTTTCTTT.

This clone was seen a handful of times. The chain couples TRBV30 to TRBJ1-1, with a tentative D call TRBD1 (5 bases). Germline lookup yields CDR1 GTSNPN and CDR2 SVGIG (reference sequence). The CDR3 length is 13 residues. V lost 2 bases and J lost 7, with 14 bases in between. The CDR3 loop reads CAWSMTGGSEAFF. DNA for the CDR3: TGTGCCTGGAGTATGACTGGGGGGAGTGAAGCTTTCTTT.

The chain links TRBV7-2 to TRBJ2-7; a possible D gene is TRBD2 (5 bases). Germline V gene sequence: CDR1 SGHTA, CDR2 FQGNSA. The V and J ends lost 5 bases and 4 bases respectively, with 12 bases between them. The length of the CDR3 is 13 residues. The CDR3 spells CASSHGRTYEQYF. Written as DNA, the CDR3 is TGTGCCAGCAGCCACGGACGGACTTACGAGCAGTACTTC.